The 7 T cell receptor beta chains presented below share a single source sample, sequenced in a study of PD-1 blockade in classical Hodgkin lymphoma (dated by TCRdb to 2020 to 2021). What this sample's time point label stands for: cycle 4 day 1 (C4D1), after five to seven weeks of nivolumab. Every trial patient had relapsed following autologous stem cell transplantation, and prior brentuximab vedotin exposure was what differed among cohorts A, B and C. CD4+ T cells were purified from thawed PBMCs by magnetic negative selection with a Miltenyi CD4+ T cell isolation kit. The receptor library was made with the immunoSEQ multiplex PCR assay. As stored in TCRdb, this immuneACCESS dataset retains in-frame rearrangements with V and J assigned. A fraction of the clones does not appear; measured against another copy, unresolved V genes explain less than half of the discrepancy, and the remainder lacks a known reason. Across this sample there are fewer than 40,000 clones, with about 86% seen only once. About 0.8% of the sample is taken by the ten largest.

Here the sequenced sample was CD4+ T cells from blood, taken before the fourth cycle of nivolumab. The source is a human donor with classical Hodgkin lymphoma.

This clone was observed a few times. The V gene is TRBV29-1, the J gene TRBJ1-1, with D unresolved. The CDR3 length is 14 residues. Germline V gene sequence: CDR1 SQVTM, CDR2 ANQGSEA. V was trimmed by 6 bases and J by 1 base, leaving 15 bases between them. The CDR3 spells CSVLGDRGNTEAFF. CDR3 DNA sequence: TGCAGCGTCCTCGGGGATCGGGGGAACACTGAAGCTTTCTTT.

V usage is TRBV14 and J usage is TRBJ2-1; TRBD2 is a possible D gene (5 bases). Trimming removed 4 bases from V and 7 bases from J, with 20 bases in between. Germline values: CDR1 SGHDN, CDR2 FVKESK. This CDR3 is 16 amino acids long. CDR3 protein: CASSPTGGYTRNEQFF. The CDR3 region has the DNA TGTGCCAGCAGCCCGACCGGAGGTTACACGAGGAATGAGCAGTTCTTC. Filled out from reference TRBV14 and TRBJ2-1, the complete variable domain reads EAGVTQFPSHSVIEKGQTVTLRCDPISGHDNLYWYRRVMGKEIKFLLHFVKESKQDESGMPNNRFLAERTGGTYSTLKVQPAELEDSGVYFCASSPTGGYTRNEQFFGPGTRLTVL.

The chain has TRBV7-9 and TRBJ2-7, with 12 bases that match TRBD1. The CDR3 has 14 amino acids. With 6 bases clipped from V and 1 base from J, the junction kept 1 base outside the gene matches. CDR1 and CDR2 (germline): SEHNR, FQNEAQ (reference sequence). CDR3 amino acids: CASRGQGASYEQYF. The DNA for the CDR3 is TGTGCCAGCAGGGGACAGGGGGCATCCTACGAGCAGTACTTC.

The genes are TRBV7-9 and TRBJ2-7, with D possibly TRBD2 on 5 matching bases. Germline V gene lookup returns CDR1 SEHNR and CDR2 FQNEAQ (reference sequence). Trimming cost V 1 base and J 2 bases, with 6 bases left between them. The CDR3 loop spans 13 amino acids. The CDR3 DNA is TGTGCCAGCAGCTTAGGGGAGACCTACGAGCAGTACTTC. It translates to CASSLGETYEQYF.

The chain's CDR3 is CASSQEQDLLSGNQPQHF. The CDR3, as DNA: TGCGCCAGCAGCCAAGAGCAGGATCTACTCTCTGGCAATCAGCCCCAGCATTTT. The V call is TRBV4-3, the J call TRBJ1-5; unclear D gene. This CDR3 has 18 residues. The germline V and J ends were trimmed by 0 bases and 2 bases, with 17 bases remaining between them. CDR1 LGHNA and CDR2 YSLEER come from the germline V gene.

This clone was picked up a small number of times. In DNA, the CDR3 is TGTGCCACCAGCAGAGATCGGGCCGTTGCCTACGAGCAGTACTTC. Amino acids: CATSRDRAVAYEQYF. The chain uses TRBV15 and TRBJ2-7, with D unclear. The germline V gene has CDR1 LNHNV and CDR2 YYDKDF (reference sequence). The CDR3 loop spans 15 amino acids. Trimming left V 0 bases short and J 2 bases short, with 11 bases between. Full variable domain (outside the CDR3, taken from reference TRBV15 and TRBJ2-7): DAMVIQNPRYQVTQFGKPVTLSCSQTLNHNVMYWYQQKSSQAPKLLFHYYDKDFNNEADTPDNFQSRRPNTSFCFLDIRSPGLGDTAMYLCATSRDRAVAYEQYFGPGTRLTVT.

V usage is TRBV29-1 and J usage is TRBJ1-1; D is unclear. V dropped 4 bases and J dropped 1 base, with 13 bases sitting between them. Per germline, CDR1 SQVTM and CDR2 ANQGSEA. The CDR3 is 14 residues long. The DNA of the CDR3 is TGCAGCGTTGGGCCCCCATCCCCGAACACTGAAGCTTTCTTT. Amino acid sequence: CSVGPPSPNTEAFF.